This T cell receptor beta chain comes out of a study of T cell changes during pregnancy in multiple sclerosis. Only in-frame clones appear in the TCRdb table, and some are missing; sequencing was by immunoSEQ multiplex PCR. The sample shows tens of thousands of clones, around 92% of them seen only once. The V and J ends lost 9 bases and 6 bases respectively, with 14 bases between them. Germline V CDR1 and CDR2: LNHDA, SQIVND (reference sequence). The CDR3 consists of 13 residues. Sample: CD8+ T cells from peripheral blood mononuclear cells, taken in the first trimester of pregnancy. This receptor was identified in a female donor with multiple sclerosis, enrolled in a pregnancy study. This chain joins TRBV19 and TRBJ1-4; no definite D call. As DNA, the CDR3 is TGTGCCAGCAGAGACGGGTTTTATGAAAAACTGTTTTTT. Protein: CASRDGFYEKLFF.